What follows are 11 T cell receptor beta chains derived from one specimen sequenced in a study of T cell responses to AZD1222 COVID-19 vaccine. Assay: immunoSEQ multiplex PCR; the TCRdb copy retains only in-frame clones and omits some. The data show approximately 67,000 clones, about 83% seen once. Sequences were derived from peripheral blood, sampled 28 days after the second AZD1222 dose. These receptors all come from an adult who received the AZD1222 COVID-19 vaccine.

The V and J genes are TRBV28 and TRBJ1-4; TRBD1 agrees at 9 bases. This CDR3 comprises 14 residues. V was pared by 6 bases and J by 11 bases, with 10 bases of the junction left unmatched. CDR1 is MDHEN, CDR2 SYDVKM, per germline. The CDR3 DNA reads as TGTGCCAGCAGCCTGACAGGGGGTCTGGCGAAACTGTTTTTT. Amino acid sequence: CASSLTGGLAKLFF. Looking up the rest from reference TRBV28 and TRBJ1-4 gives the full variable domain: DVKVTQSSRYLVKRTGEKVFLECVQDMDHENMFWYRQDPGLGLRLIYFSYDVKMKEKGDIPEGYSVSREKKERFSLILESASTNQTSMYLCASSLTGGLAKLFFGSGTQLSVL.

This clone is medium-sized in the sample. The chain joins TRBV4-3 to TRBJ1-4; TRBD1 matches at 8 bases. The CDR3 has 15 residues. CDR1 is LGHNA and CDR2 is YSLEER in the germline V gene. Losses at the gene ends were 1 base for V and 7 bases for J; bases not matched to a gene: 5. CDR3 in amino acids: CASSQGTGPGEKLFF. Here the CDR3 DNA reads TGCGCCAGCAGCCAAGGGACAGGGCCTGGTGAAAAACTGTTTTTT.

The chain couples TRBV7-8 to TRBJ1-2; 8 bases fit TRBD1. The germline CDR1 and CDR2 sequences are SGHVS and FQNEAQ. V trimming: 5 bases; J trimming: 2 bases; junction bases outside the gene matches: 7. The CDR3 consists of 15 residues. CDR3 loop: CASSPDRTGNYGYTF. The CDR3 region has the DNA TGTGCCAGCAGCCCAGATCGGACAGGGAACTATGGCTACACCTTC.

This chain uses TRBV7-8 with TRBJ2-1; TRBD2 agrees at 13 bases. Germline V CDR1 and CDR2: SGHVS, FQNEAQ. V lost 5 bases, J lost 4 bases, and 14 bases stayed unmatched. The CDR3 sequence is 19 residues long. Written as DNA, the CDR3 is TGTGCCAGCAGCCCTCGACTAGCGGGGGGACTCCCCTCTTACAATGAGCAGTTCTTC. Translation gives CASSPRLAGGLPSYNEQFF.

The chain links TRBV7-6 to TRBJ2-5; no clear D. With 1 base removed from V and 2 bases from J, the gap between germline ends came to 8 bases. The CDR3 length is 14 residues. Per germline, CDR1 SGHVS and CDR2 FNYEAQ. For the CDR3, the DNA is TGTGCCAGCAGCTTAGTTACCAAACAAGAGACCCAGTACTTC. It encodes CASSLVTKQETQYF.

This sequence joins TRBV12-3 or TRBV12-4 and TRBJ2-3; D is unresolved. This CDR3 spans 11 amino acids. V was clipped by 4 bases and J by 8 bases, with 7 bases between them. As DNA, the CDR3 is TGTGCCAGCAGTTCAGACATTACGCAGTATTTT. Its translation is CASSSDITQYF.

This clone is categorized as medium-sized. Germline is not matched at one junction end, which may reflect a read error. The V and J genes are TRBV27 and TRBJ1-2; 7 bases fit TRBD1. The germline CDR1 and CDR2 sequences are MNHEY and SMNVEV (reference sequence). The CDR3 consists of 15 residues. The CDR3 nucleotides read TGTGCCACCCTACCTTGGTTGGGGGTCGGGGACAGCGTTATCTTC. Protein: CATLPWLGVGDSVIF.

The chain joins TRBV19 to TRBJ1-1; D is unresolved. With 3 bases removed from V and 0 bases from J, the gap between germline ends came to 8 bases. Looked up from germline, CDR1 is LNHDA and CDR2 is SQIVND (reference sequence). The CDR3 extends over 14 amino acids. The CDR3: CASSMGFMNTEAFF. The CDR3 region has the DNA TGTGCCAGTAGTATGGGCTTCATGAACACTGAAGCTTTCTTT.

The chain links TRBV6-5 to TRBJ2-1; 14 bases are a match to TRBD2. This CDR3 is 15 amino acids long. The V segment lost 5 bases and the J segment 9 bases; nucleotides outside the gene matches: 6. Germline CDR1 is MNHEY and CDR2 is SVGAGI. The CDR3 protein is CASSRTSGGLREQFF. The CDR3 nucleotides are TGTGCCAGCAGTCGGACTAGCGGGGGGCTGCGTGAGCAGTTCTTC.

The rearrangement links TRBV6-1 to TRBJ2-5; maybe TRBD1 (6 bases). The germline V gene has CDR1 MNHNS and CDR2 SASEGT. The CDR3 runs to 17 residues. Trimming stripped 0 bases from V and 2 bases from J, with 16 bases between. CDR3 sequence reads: CASSEALTGRVQETQYF. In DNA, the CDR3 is TGTGCCAGCAGTGAAGCGCTTACAGGGCGGGTGCAAGAGACCCAGTACTTC.

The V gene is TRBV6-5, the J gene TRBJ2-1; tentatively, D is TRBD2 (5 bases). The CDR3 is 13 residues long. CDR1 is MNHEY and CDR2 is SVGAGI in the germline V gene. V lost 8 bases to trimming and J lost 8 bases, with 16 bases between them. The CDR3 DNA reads TGTGCCAGCGCGGGTGCTTTCCGCCATGAGCAGTTCTTC. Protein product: CASAGAFRHEQFF.